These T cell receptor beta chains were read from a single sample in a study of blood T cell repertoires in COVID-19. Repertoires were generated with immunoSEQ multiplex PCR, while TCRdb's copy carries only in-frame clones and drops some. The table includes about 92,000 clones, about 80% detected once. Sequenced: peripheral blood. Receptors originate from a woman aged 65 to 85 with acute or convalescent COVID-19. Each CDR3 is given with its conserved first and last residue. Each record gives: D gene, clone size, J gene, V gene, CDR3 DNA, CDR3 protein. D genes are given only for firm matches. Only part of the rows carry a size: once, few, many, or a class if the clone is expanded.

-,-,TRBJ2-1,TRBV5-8,TGTGCCAGCAGCTTGGGGACAGCTACCTACAATGAGCAGTTCTTC,CASSLGTATYNEQFF
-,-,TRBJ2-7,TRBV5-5,TGTGCCAGCAGCTTGGAGGGGCCTTTAAACTACGAGCAGTACTTC,CASSLEGPLNYEQYF
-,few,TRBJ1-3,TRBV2,TGTGCCAGCAAAGAGCAGGGCCCTGGAAACACCATATATTTT,CASKEQGPGNTIYF
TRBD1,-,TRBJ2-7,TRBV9,TGTGCCAGCAGCCCGAGGGGGCAGGAGACCTACGAGCAGTACTTC,CASSPRGQETYEQYF
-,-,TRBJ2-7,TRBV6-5,TGTGCCAGCAGATCCCCTCGCGGGTACTCCTACGAGCAGTACTTC,CASRSPRGYSYEQYF
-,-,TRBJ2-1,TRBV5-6,TGTGCCAGCAGCCTAGACCCTGGCAATGAGCAGTTCTTC,CASSLDPGNEQFF
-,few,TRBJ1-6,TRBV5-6,TGTGCCAGCAGCTTCTGGGGCTCACCCCTCCACTTT,CASSFWGSPLHF
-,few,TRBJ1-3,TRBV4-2,TGTGCCAGCAGCCAAGATCCCCCAGGGGTAGGAAACACCATATATTTT,CASSQDPPGVGNTIYF
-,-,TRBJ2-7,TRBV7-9,TGTGCCAGCAGCTTAGTTAACTACGAGCAGTACTTC,CASSLVNYEQYF
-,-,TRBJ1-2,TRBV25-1,TGTGCCAGCAGTGAAGGGTGGGCTACCTATGGCTACACCTTC,CASSEGWATYGYTF
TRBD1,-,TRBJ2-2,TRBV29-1,TGCAGCGCCGGACAGGGAAGTACCGGGGAGCTGTTTTTT,CSAGQGSTGELFF
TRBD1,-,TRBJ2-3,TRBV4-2,TGTGCCAGCAGCCGACTCGGGACAGGCGAGACAGATACGCAGTATTTT,CASSRLGTGETDTQYF
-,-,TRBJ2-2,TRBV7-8,TGTGCCAGCAGCTTAATATCGCCAGGGCGGACCGGGGAGCTGTTTTTT,CASSLISPGRTGELFF
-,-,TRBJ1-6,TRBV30,TGTGCCTGCCCGAAAGAGTTGTATAATTCACCCCTCCACTTT,CACPKELYNSPLHF
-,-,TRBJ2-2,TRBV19,TGTGCCAGTAGTCTGGGGCTCGGGGAGCTGTTTTTT,CASSLGLGELFF
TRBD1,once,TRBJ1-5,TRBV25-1,TGTGCCAGCAGTGGGACAGGAGGACATCAGCCCCAGCATTTT,CASSGTGGHQPQHF
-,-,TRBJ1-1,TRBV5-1,TGCGCCAGCAGCTTGAGGAGCGGGACGAACACTGAAGCTTTCTTT,CASSLRSGTNTEAFF
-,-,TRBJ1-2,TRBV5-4,TGTGCCAGCACCCAAACGGGGTATGGCTACACCTTC,CASTQTGYGYTF
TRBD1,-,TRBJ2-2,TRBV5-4,TGTGCCAGCAGCCCCCTGGGACAGGGGGCGACGGGCACCGGGGAGCTGTTTTTT,CASSPLGQGATGTGELFF
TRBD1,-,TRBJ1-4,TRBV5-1,TGCGCCAGCAGCCAAGGGACAGGGGGTGAAAAACTGTTTTTT,CASSQGTGGEKLFF
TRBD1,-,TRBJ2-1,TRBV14,TGTGCCAGCAGCCAAAGGTGGGGACAGGGCAATGAGCAGTTCTTC,CASSQRWGQGNEQFF
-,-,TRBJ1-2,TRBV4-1,TGCGCCAGCAGCCAAGTGATCGTTGGGGGGGAAAGATGGTATGGCTACACCTTC,CASSQVIVGGERWYGYTF
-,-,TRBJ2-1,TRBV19,TGTGCCAGTAGTAGGGACACCTACAATGAGCAGTTCTTC,CASSRDTYNEQFF
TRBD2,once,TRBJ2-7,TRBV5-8,TGTGCCAGCAGCTGGGGGGGTCAATCCACCTACGAGCAGTACTTC,CASSWGGQSTYEQYF
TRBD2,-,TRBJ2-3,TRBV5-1,TGCGCCAGCAGGGGGACTAGGTACACAGATACGCAGTATTTT,CASRGTRYTDTQYF
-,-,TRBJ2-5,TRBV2,TGTGCCAGCTGGGAGACAAGGTACCAAGAGACCCAGTACTTC,CASWETRYQETQYF
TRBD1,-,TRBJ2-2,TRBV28,TGTGCCAGCAGTTCCCGACAGGGGTACACCGGGGAGCTGTTTTTT,CASSSRQGYTGELFF
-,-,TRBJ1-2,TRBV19,TGTGCCAGTAGTATAGCAGGGAGGAATGGCTACACCTTC,CASSIAGRNGYTF
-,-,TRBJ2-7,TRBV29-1,TGCAGCGCCCTACTGAGGGGGACCGAGCAGTACTTC,CSALLRGTEQYF
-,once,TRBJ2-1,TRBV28,TGTGCCAGCTTTACGCTCCTAGCGAAGCCTTACAATGAGCAGTTCTTC,CASFTLLAKPYNEQFF
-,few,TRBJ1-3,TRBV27,TGTGCCAGCGGGCTATGGGGCGGAAACACCATATATTTT,CASGLWGGNTIYF
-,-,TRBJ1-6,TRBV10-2,TGCGCCAGCAGTGAGGAGAGGACACCCCTCCACTTT,CASSEERTPLHF
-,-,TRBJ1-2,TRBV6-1,TGTGCCAGCAGTGAGGCCTTCAACTATGGCTACACCTTC,CASSEAFNYGYTF
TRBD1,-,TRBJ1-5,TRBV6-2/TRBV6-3,TGTGCCAGCAGTTACCGACCGGGACAGGGGGTACGAGATCAGCCCCAGCATTTT,CASSYRPGQGVRDQPQHF
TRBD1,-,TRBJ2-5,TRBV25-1,TGTGCCAGCAGCGGACGTGGCAGGGGGCAAGAGACCCAGTACTTC,CASSGRGRGQETQYF
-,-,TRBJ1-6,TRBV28,TGTGCCAGCAGCCCCGGGGGTCGTAATTCACCCCTCCACTTT,CASSPGGRNSPLHF
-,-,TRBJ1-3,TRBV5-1,TGCGCCAGCAGCTTGGTTGCAGGCAGCTCTGGAAACACCATATATTTT,CASSLVAGSSGNTIYF
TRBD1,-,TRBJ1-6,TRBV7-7,TGTGCCAGCAGCACCCGACAGGGAAGCTCCTATAATTCACCCCTCCACTTT,CASSTRQGSSYNSPLHF
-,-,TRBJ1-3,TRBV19,TGTGCCAGTAGTATTCAGGGGACATCTGGAAACACCATATATTTT,CASSIQGTSGNTIYF
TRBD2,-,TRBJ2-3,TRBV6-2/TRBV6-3,TGTGCCAGCAGCCGATCCGGGACTAGCGGCACAGATACGCAGTATTTT,CASSRSGTSGTDTQYF
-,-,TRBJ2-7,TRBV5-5,TGTGCCAGCAGCTTGGAAACGGGACACTCCTACGAGCAGTACTTC,CASSLETGHSYEQYF
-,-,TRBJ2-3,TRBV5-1,TGCGCCAGCAGCTCCCCGGGTACAGATACGCAGTATTTT,CASSSPGTDTQYF
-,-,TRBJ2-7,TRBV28,TGTGCCAGCAGTTTAGGTTTACAGGGAGGGACCTCCTACGAGCAGTACTTC,CASSLGLQGGTSYEQYF
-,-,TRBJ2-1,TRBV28,TGTGCCAGCTACGGACTTGGACAGTCCAATGAGCAGTTCTTC,CASYGLGQSNEQFF
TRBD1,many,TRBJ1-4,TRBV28,TGTGCCAGCAGAAGACAGGGAGGCGAAAAACTGTTTTTT,CASRRQGGEKLFF
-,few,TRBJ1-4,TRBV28,TGTGCCAGCAGTTTACCCACAGGGATGGGTGAAAAACTGTTTTTT,CASSLPTGMGEKLFF
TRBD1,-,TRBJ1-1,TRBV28,TGTGCCAGCAGTTTCCGCAGGACAGGGGTCTCGGCTGAAGCTTTCTTT,CASSFRRTGVSAEAFF
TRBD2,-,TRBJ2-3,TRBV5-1,TGCGCCAGCAGCCCAGATGGGACTAGCGGGGGGGATACGCAGTATTTT,CASSPDGTSGGDTQYF
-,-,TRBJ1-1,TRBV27,TGTGCCAGCAGTTTAACAAGGAACACTGAAGCTTTCTTT,CASSLTRNTEAFF
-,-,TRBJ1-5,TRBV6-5,TGTGCCAGCAGTCAACAGGGTTGGCAGCCCCAGCATTTT,CASSQQGWQPQHF
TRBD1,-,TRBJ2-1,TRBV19,TGTGCCAGTAGTACCACCGGGACAGGGCTCAATGAGCAGTTCTTC,CASSTTGTGLNEQFF